The clone carrying this TCR beta chain was found many times. Its antigen is currently unknown. In building TCR beta libraries, iRepertoire HTBI primers were used together with Arm-PCR of CDR3 regions. TCRdb recomputed calls from the multiplex PCR reads with MiXCR, one row per CDR3 protein. The sample comprises almost 350,000 distinct CDR3 sequences, around 20% of which are singletons, and less than 35% rests with the top ten. These data come from a study of regulatory T cells in long-lasting Graves disease. Germline lookup yields CDR1 MNHEY and CDR2 SMNVEV (reference sequence). V was cut by 6 bases and J by 3 bases, with 21 bases left in between. The CDR3 loop spans 16 amino acids. Time point denoted: persistent/refractory GD, antithyroid drugs over 5 years with positive TRAb. From PBMCs, RNA was extracted and then used to make the TCR library. General observations from the study: Persistent disease was characterized by preferential usage of TRBV28, TRBJ1-2 and TRBJ2-5.

Sequencing was performed on peripheral blood mononuclear cells (PBMCs), taken when the disease was refractory, from a patient treated with antithyroid drugs. This receptor was identified in a female donor with Graves disease. The V and J genes are TRBV27 and TRBJ2-7; D is perhaps TRBD1 or TRBD2 (7 bases each). This CDR3 reads CASSPTGRGGGYEQYF. The CDR3 DNA is TGTGCCAGCAGCCCGACAGGGAGAGGCGGGGGCTACGAGCAGTACTTC.